These T cell receptor beta chains were read from a single sample in a study of T cells expressing NK-cell markers. No DNA is given; TCRdb re-called the 5' RACE reads and lists each CDR3 protein once. This sample contains about 260,000 distinct CDR3 sequences. The sequenced sample was blood T cells: a sorted CD56 or NKG2C T cell subset, CD4+ or CD8+ T cells, or bulk PBMC T cells (not recorded which). These receptors all stem from a man aged 18-30 years in good health. Both conserved end residues are part of each CDR3.

15 TRBJ1-5 TRBV12-3/TRBV12-4 CASSPGGASNQPQHF
16 TRBJ2-3 TRBV12-3/TRBV12-4 CASSLVGQGQEDTQYF
14 TRBJ1-2 TRBV30 CAWSVGTGNYGYTF
13 TRBJ1-1 TRBV29-1 CSVVRPLNTEAFF
13 TRBJ2-7 TRBV13 CASSSGPNYEQYF
15 TRBJ2-2 TRBV5-1 CASSSGTKGTGELFF
13 TRBJ1-4 TRBV5-1 CASSAGRAEKLFF
14 TRBJ2-1 TRBV20-1 CSVPGLLVSNEQFF
16 TRBJ1-2 TRBV20-1 CSAREQRAGEAYGYTF
12 TRBJ2-1 TRBV20-1 CSAREGRVEQFF
14 TRBJ1-2 TRBV12-3/TRBV12-4 CASSPRTGGDGYTF
11 TRBJ1-1 TRBV1 CTSSSNTEAFF
13 TRBJ2-1 TRBV3-1 CASSPQRWGEQFF
15 TRBJ2-1 TRBV19 CASSIEGANPNEQFF
16 TRBJ1-4 TRBV7-6 CASSSPHGATNEKLFF
15 TRBJ2-2 TRBV4-3 CASSQDYGVTGELFF
17 TRBJ1-6 TRBV12-3/TRBV12-4 CASSLEMGSRGGSPLHF
14 TRBJ2-7 TRBV18 CASSPTGGWYEQYF
13 TRBJ2-1 TRBV20-1 CSAPKQGFKEQFF
16 TRBJ2-1 TRBV5-4 CASSWGLERASNEQFF
16 TRBJ2-1 TRBV12-3/TRBV12-4 CASQDLRGREIYEQFF
13 TRBJ2-1 TRBV5-5 CASTTFPGFEQFF
13 TRBJ1-5 TRBV30 CAWNRGAAQPQHF
15 TRBJ2-5 TRBV20-1 CSGTPLAGVVETQYF
17 TRBJ2-5 TRBV5-6 CASSLLAGVEAVETQYF
13 TRBJ2-7 TRBV18 CASSPRDSAEQYF
14 TRBJ1-2 TRBV27 CASSLRGINYGYTF
14 TRBJ2-3 TRBV29-1 CSVASGSPTDTQYF
15 TRBJ1-6 TRBV9 CASSASSSYNSPLHF
18 TRBJ2-3 TRBV7-8 CASSLTSGRAPGGDTQYF
14 TRBJ2-5 TRBV10-3 CAISESEGPETQYF
15 TRBJ2-1 TRBV6-5 CASSFARGTENEQFF
15 TRBJ1-5 TRBV18 CASSRGTTSNQPQHF
15 TRBJ2-1 TRBV5-1 CASSSGLAGVNEQFF
15 TRBJ2-1 TRBV20-1 CSARDQGHSGAGQFF
16 TRBJ2-4 TRBV3-1 CASSPNPGLTKNIQYF
16 TRBJ1-1 TRBV6-1 CASSRQVSVLNTEAFF
14 TRBJ2-3 TRBV11-2 CASSSPGNTDTQYF
14 TRBJ2-3 TRBV7-2 CASSLAGTKDTQYF
14 TRBJ2-1 TRBV6-2/TRBV6-3 CASSYRGLYNEQFF
16 TRBJ1-5 TRBV5-5 CASSLLRGGSNQPQHF
14 TRBJ2-1 TRBV20-1 CSARDHRGNNEQFF
15 TRBJ2-7 TRBV18 CASSPPGGSRHEQYF
16 TRBJ1-1 TRBV7-2 CASSLWRATGATEAFF
13 TRBJ2-7 TRBV28 CASSRGTVYEQYF